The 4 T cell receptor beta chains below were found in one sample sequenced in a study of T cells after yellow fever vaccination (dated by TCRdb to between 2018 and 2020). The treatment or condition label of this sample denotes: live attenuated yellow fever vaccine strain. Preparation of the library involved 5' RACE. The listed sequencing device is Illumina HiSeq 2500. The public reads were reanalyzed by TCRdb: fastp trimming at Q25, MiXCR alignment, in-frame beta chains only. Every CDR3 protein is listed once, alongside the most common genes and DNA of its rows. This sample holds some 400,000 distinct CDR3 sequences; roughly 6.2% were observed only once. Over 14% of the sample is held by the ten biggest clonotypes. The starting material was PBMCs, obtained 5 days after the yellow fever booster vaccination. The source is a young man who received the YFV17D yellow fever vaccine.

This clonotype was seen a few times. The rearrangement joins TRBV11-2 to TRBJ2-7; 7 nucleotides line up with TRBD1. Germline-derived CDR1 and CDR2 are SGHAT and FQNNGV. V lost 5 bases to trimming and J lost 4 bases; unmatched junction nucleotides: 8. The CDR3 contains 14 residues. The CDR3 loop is CASSDQQGMYEQYF. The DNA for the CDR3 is TGTGCCAGCAGCGACCAACAGGGGATGTACGAGCAGTACTTC. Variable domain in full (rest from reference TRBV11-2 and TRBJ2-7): EAGVAQSPRYKIIEKRQSVAFWCNPISGHATLYWYQQILGQGPKLLIQFQNNGVVDDSQLPKDRFSAERLKGVDSTLKIQPAKLEDSAVYLCASSDQQGMYEQYFGPGTRLTVT.

The CDR3 sequence: CATSDLVGFQETQYF. CDR3 bases: TGTGCCACCAGTGATTTGGTTGGTTTCCAGGAGACCCAGTACTTC. V gene TRBV24-1 combines with J gene TRBJ2-5, with D unclear. Deletions cut 0 bases from V and 5 bases from J, with 12 bases between. Per the germline V gene, CDR1 is KGHDR and CDR2 is SFDVKD. The CDR3 is 15 amino acids.

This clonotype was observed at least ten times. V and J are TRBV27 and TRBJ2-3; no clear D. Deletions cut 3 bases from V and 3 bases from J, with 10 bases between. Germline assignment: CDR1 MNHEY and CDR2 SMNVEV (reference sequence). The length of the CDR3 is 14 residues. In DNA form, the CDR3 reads TGTGCCAGCAGTTTGAGAACTACAACAGATACGCAGTATTTT. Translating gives CASSLRTTTDTQYF.

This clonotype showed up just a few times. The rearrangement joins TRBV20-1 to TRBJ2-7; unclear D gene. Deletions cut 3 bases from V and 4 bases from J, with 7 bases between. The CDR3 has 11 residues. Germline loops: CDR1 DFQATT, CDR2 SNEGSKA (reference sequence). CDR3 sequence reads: CSARNGYEQYF. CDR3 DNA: TGCAGTGCTAGGAATGGTTACGAGCAGTACTTC.